The 19 T cell receptor beta chains below were found in one sample sequenced in a study of T cells in Graves' hyperthyroidism and ophthalmopathy. TCR beta CDR3 regions were amplified from RNA transcripts. The TCR CDR3 was amplified in a first-round RT-PCR using the HTBI primer set. Via MiXCR, TCRdb re-called the multiplex PCR reads, giving one row per CDR3 protein. The data show a few hundred thousand distinct CDR3 sequences, about 16% seen once. The sample comprised blood. All receptors derive from a woman aged 30 to 39 with Graves' ophthalmopathy.

This clonotype appeared many times. The CDR3 coding sequence is TGTGCCTGGAGCCCCGGGACCTCCTATGGCTACACCTTC. It specifies CAWSPGTSYGYTF. This chain connects TRBV30 to TRBJ1-2, with a weak D call TRBD1 (5 bases). With 3 bases removed from V and 4 bases from J, the gap between germline ends came to 12 bases. CDR1 is GTSNPN and CDR2 is SVGIG in the germline V gene (reference sequence). This CDR3 contains 13 residues.

In this sample, this clonotype turned up a few times. The V gene is TRBV20-1, the J gene TRBJ1-2; 7 bases match TRBD1. After removal of 3 bases from V and 11 bases from J, the junction contained 15 bases not matched to a gene. The germline V gene encodes CDR1 DFQATT and CDR2 SNEGSKA (reference sequence). The CDR3 loop spans 14 amino acids. The chain's CDR3 is CSASPTGTANTYTF. For the CDR3, the DNA is TGCAGTGCTAGTCCTACCGGGACAGCCAATACGTACACCTTC.

This clonotype was counted at least ten times. CDR3 in amino acids: CASSFTSESYEQYF. The CDR3 coding sequence is TGTGCCAGCAGTTTCACTAGCGAGTCCTACGAGCAGTACTTC. This sequence joins TRBV6-2 or TRBV6-3 and TRBJ2-7; 7 bases are shared with TRBD2. CDR1 is MNHEY and CDR2 is SVGEGT in the germline V gene. V lost 4 bases, J lost 1 base, and 4 bases stayed unmatched. The CDR3 is 14 amino acids.

Many counts were recorded for this clonotype. The chain joins TRBV15 to TRBJ2-3, with a tentative D call TRBD1 (5 bases). CDR3 length equals 16 residues. Deletions cut 1 base from V and 4 bases from J, with 15 bases between. The germline V gene encodes CDR1 LNHNV and CDR2 YYDKDF (reference sequence). For the CDR3, the DNA is TGTGCCACCAGCAGAGCCCCTGGACAAGGGGCAGATACGCAGTATTTT. Translated: CATSRAPGQGADTQYF.

This clonotype occurred many times. The V and J genes are TRBV7-2 and TRBJ1-2; 7 bases line up with TRBD1. The CDR3 extends over 14 amino acids. Germline CDR1 is SGHTA and CDR2 is FQGNSA. V was pared by 1 base and J by 5 bases, with 4 bases of the junction left unmatched. The CDR3 spells CASSLGQGVYGYTF. DNA of the CDR3: TGTGCCAGCAGCTTAGGCCAGGGGGTTTATGGCTACACCTTC.

This clonotype was detected many times. The chain carries TRBV28 and TRBJ2-7, with unresolved D. Trimming removed 8 bases from V and 2 bases from J, with 10 bases in between. CDR1 and CDR2 (germline): MDHEN, SYDVKM. The CDR3 has 12 residues. CDR3 in DNA: TGTGCCAGCGCGCCCTTGCCCTACGAGCAGTACTTC. The encoded protein is CASAPLPYEQYF. Full variable domain (remainder filled in from reference TRBV28 and TRBJ2-7): DVKVTQSSRYLVKRTGEKVFLECVQDMDHENMFWYRQDPGLGLRLIYFSYDVKMKEKGDIPEGYSVSREKKERFSLILESASTNQTSMYLCASAPLPYEQYFGPGTRLTVT.

In this sample, this clonotype turned up many times. The chain is built from TRBV20-1 and TRBJ2-3; TRBD1 or TRBD2 may be the D gene (6 bases each). The germline gives CDR1 DFQATT, CDR2 SNEGSKA (reference sequence). The CDR3 spans 15 residues. The ends were cut back, 4 bases at V and 4 bases at J, with 18 bases in the middle. CDR3 bases: TGCAGTGCTACCCCTCGCGGAGGGGGTTCAGATACGCAGTATTTT. Translating gives CSATPRGGGSDTQYF.

This clonotype has a count of ten or more. The rearrangement links TRBV28 to TRBJ1-3, with 8 positions matching TRBD1. Trimming removed 7 bases from V and 2 bases from J; junction bases left unmatched: 7. Germline lookup yields CDR1 MDHEN and CDR2 SYDVKM. This CDR3 spans 15 amino acids. The CDR3 protein is CASILTGVAGNTIYF. In DNA, the CDR3 is TGTGCCAGCATCTTGACAGGGGTCGCTGGAAACACCATATATTTT.

The chain carries TRBV5-1 and TRBJ2-2; D gene ambiguous. Trimming pared 3 bases from V and 0 bases from J, leaving 12 bases between. The CDR3 consists of 16 residues. Germline CDR1 SGHRS, CDR2 YFSETQ. This chain's CDR3 is CASSSAIRSNTGELFF. The CDR3, as DNA: TGCGCCAGCAGCTCCGCGATCAGATCGAACACCGGGGAGCTGTTTTTT.

This clonotype was seen repeatedly, ten times or more. The rearrangement uses TRBV7-2 and TRBJ2-7, with 7 nucleotides matching TRBD1. The CDR3 sequence is 15 residues long. V gave up 5 bases and J gave up 2 bases; unmatched junction bases: 9. Per germline, CDR1 SGHTA and CDR2 FQGNSA. In DNA form, the CDR3 reads TGTGCCAGCAGCGCCTCTTCGGGACAGCCCTACGAGCAGTACTTC. Translating it yields CASSASSGQPYEQYF.

The chain has TRBV29-1 and TRBJ2-7; tentative D call: TRBD2 (5 bases). This CDR3 has 14 residues. V was clipped by 4 bases and J by 3 bases, with 16 bases between them. The germline V gene has CDR1 SQVTM and CDR2 ANQGSEA. This CDR3 is CSVASGSPGYEQYF. The CDR3 region has the DNA TGCAGCGTTGCCTCGGGATCCCCTGGCTACGAGCAGTACTTC.

This clonotype was counted ten times or more. The chain has TRBV7-2 and TRBJ1-1; tentatively, D is TRBD1 (5 bases). This CDR3 is built from 13 residues. V lost 6 bases and J lost 2, with 10 bases in between. CDR1 is SGHTA, CDR2 FQGNSA, per germline. CDR3 sequence reads: CASSRQFNTEAFF. In DNA form, the CDR3 reads TGTGCCAGCAGTCGACAGTTCAACACTGAAGCTTTCTTT.

This clonotype has ten or more counts. The chain joins TRBV28 to TRBJ1-2; D is unresolved. This CDR3 is 11 amino acids long. CDR1 and CDR2 from the germline V gene are MDHEN and SYDVKM. Trimming took 8 bases from V and 5 from J, leaving 9 bases between them. The CDR3 region is CASAALYGYTF. In DNA, the CDR3 is TGTGCCAGCGCCGCCCTGTATGGCTACACCTTC.

This clonotype was found many times. The chain links TRBV27 to TRBJ2-7; D unclear. The V and J ends lost 6 bases and 5 bases respectively, with 8 bases between them. CDR1 and CDR2 (germline): MNHEY, SMNVEV (reference sequence). There are 11 residues in the CDR3. As DNA, the CDR3 is TGTGCCAGCAGGTTCGCCCACGAGCAGTACTTC. Translated, it gives CASRFAHEQYF.

The V and J genes are TRBV7-9 and TRBJ2-1; 12 nucleotides agree with TRBD1. The CDR3 has 15 amino acids. Losses at the gene ends were 2 bases for V and 10 bases for J; bases not matched to a gene: 6. The germline CDR1 and CDR2 sequences are SEHNR and FQNEAQ (reference sequence). The CDR3 protein is CASSLRGTGGNEQFF. The CDR3, as DNA: TGTGCCAGCAGCTTAAGAGGGACAGGGGGCAACGAGCAGTTCTTC.

Only a few counts were recorded for this clonotype. V and J are TRBV27 and TRBJ2-7, with TRBD1 matching over 10 bases. The junction had 12 bases not matched to a gene; V was cut back by 6 bases and J by 7 bases. CDR3 size: 15 residues. Germline values: CDR1 MNHEY, CDR2 SMNVEV (reference sequence). For the CDR3, the DNA is TGTGCCAGCAGCTCACTCGGACAGGGGGTGTGGGAGCAGTACTTC. It yields the protein CASSSLGQGVWEQYF.

This clonotype occurred a few times. The chain joins TRBV5-6 to TRBJ1-5; maybe TRBD1 (5 bases). The CDR3 spans 14 residues. Trimming took 2 bases from V and 0 from J, leaving 6 bases between them. Germline V CDR1 and CDR2: SGHDT, YYEEEE. The CDR3 loop is CASSFGTSNQPQHF. The CDR3 nucleotides are TGTGCCAGCAGCTTCGGGACTAGCAATCAGCCCCAGCATTTT.

Ten or more counts support this clonotype. The J gene is TRBJ1-5, the V gene TRBV18; D may be TRBD1 (5 bases). The germline gives CDR1 KGHSH, CDR2 LQKENI. The CDR3 runs 14 residues. V lost 6 bases and J 3 bases, leaving 12 bases between the germline ends. The CDR3 sequence is CASSERQLNQPQHF. The CDR3 nucleotides are TGTGCCAGCTCGGAACGACAGCTCAATCAGCCCCAGCATTTT.

The sample holds many counts of this clonotype. The chain recombines TRBV7-3 with TRBJ1-2, with D possibly being TRBD1 (5 bases). The CDR3 loop spans 13 amino acids. V dropped 0 bases and J dropped 13 bases, with 15 bases sitting between them. Germline V gene sequence: CDR1 SGHTA, CDR2 FQGTGA. The CDR3 region is CASSLTGTPEVTF. CDR3 bases: TGTGCCAGCAGCTTAACCGGGACGCCGGAGGTCACCTTC.